The T cell receptor (beta chain) described here comes from a study of post-analysis software for immune sequencing data. As for the study in general: The patients showed relapsing-remitting, secondary progressive and progressive-relapsing multiple sclerosis courses. General study points: Comparison with controls showed significantly lower normalized Chao1 diversity in multiple sclerosis patients. F measure clustering grouped samples strongly by preparation batch.

This clonotype was counted between two and nine times. What it binds is unknown. Tagging with unique molecular identifiers was a feature of the TCR beta cDNA libraries. Input amounts of 1 to 10 million T cells were used. These gave approximately 500,000 cDNA molecules, so each molecule approximated one T cell. Via MiXCR, TCRdb re-called the PCR reads, giving one row per CDR3 protein. The data contain 350,000 to 450,000 distinct CDR3 sequences, less than 35% of them singletons. Source material: blood. This clonotype originated in a girl aged 10-17 years with multiple sclerosis.

In DNA, the CDR3 is TGTGCCAGCAATACAGGGGAGGGTTCACCCCTCCACTTT. Its translation: CASNTGEGSPLHF. The chain links TRBV28 to TRBJ1-6; TRBD1 agrees at 7 bases. CDR3 length: 13 amino acids. Unmatched junction bases numbered 6, after V lost 7 bases and J lost 9 bases. CDR1 is MDHEN and CDR2 is SYDVKM in the germline V gene. Drawing the rest from reference TRBV28 and TRBJ1-6, the complete variable domain is DVKVTQSSRYLVKRTGEKVFLECVQDMDHENMFWYRQDPGLGLRLIYFSYDVKMKEKGDIPEGYSVSREKKERFSLILESASTNQTSMYLCASNTGEGSPLHFGNGTRLTVT.